Listed below are T cell receptor beta chains from one sample, sequenced in a study of cytomegalovirus exposure and HLA in healthy donors. Repertoires were generated with immunoSEQ multiplex PCR, while TCRdb's copy carries only in-frame clones and drops some. The table includes approximately 170,000 clones, just under 75% detected once. Sequencing was done on a sample of PBMCs. The receptors come from a woman aged 25 to 39 in good health and CMV-seropositive. The CDR3 runs from the conserved cysteine through the conserved F or W. The D gene is left open where the match is weak. The size entry is marked missing in some rows and otherwise reads once, few, many or a size class.

>TRBV19|TRBJ2-1|once|TRBD2
TGTGCCAGTAGTATGAGGACTAGCGGGCCGAGCTCCTACAATGAGCAGTTCTTC
CASSMRTSGPSSYNEQFF
>TRBV5-1|TRBJ2-3|.|.
TGCGCCAGCAGCTTGGCGGTCGGAGTCACAGATACGCAGTATTTT
CASSLAVGVTDTQYF
>TRBV29-1|TRBJ2-5|few|.
TGCAGCGTTGAGGAGTACCAAGAGACCCAGTACTTC
CSVEEYQETQYF
>TRBV19|TRBJ1-1|.|TRBD1
TGTGCCAGTAGTATCCTAGGCAGGGGGACTGAAGCTTTCTTT
CASSILGRGTEAFF
>TRBV6-1|TRBJ2-7|.|TRBD2
TGTGCCAGCAGTGAACCAGCGGGGCTTAGCTCCTACGAGCAGTACTTC
CASSEPAGLSSYEQYF
>TRBV11-2|TRBJ1-2|once|.
TGTGCCAGCAGATTAGGGGGGGGGACAACCGCCGGCTACACCTTC
CASRLGGGTTAGYTF
>TRBV9|TRBJ2-3|few|TRBD2
TGTGCCAGCAGCGTGGGACTAGCTAGGGCTGGCACAGATACGCAGTATTTT
CASSVGLARAGTDTQYF
>TRBV27|TRBJ2-7|.|.
TGTGCCAGCAGTTTTAGCAACGAGCAGTACTTC
CASSFSNEQYF
>TRBV27|TRBJ2-4|.|.
TGTGCCAGCAGCAAAACTGGTTTTAAAAACATTCAGTACTTC
CASSKTGFKNIQYF
>TRBV7-9|TRBJ1-6|few|TRBD1
TGTGCCAGCAGTAAACAGGGGGCGCAAGATAATTCACCCCTCCACTTT
CASSKQGAQDNSPLHF
>TRBV10-2|TRBJ1-1|.|.
TGCGCCAGCACCCCGGGGGGGGACACTGAAGCTTTCTTT
CASTPGGDTEAFF
>TRBV5-1|TRBJ1-1|.|.
TGCGCCAGCAGCCCGGGTCTCGAAGCTTTCTTT
CASSPGLEAFF
>TRBV23-1|TRBJ2-7|.|.
TGCGCCAGCAGTCAAGGAGTAGCGGCGAACTCCTACGAGCAGTACTTC
CASSQGVAANSYEQYF
>TRBV18|TRBJ1-2|few|TRBD1
TGTGCCAGCTCACTGGACAGGTCTAACTATGGCTACACCTTC
CASSLDRSNYGYTF
>TRBV7-9|TRBJ1-1|.|.
TGTGCCAGCAGCTCACGTGGGGCTGGCACTGAAGCTTTCTTT
CASSSRGAGTEAFF
>TRBV27|TRBJ1-5|.|.
TGTGCCAGCAGTTTACAGGGAGGACGTCAGCCCCAGCATTTT
CASSLQGGRQPQHF
>TRBV7-9|TRBJ2-7|few|TRBD1
TGTGCCAGCAGGTCGCCGGGACAGATTAACGAGCAGTACTTC
CASRSPGQINEQYF
>TRBV9|TRBJ2-2|.|TRBD2
TGTGCCAGCAGCGTTGGACTAGCCGACACCGGGGAGCTGTTTTTT
CASSVGLADTGELFF
>TRBV28|TRBJ2-5|.|.
TGTGCCAGCAGTTTATCGGTGGGAGCGGACCAAGAGACCCAGTACTTC
CASSLSVGADQETQYF
>TRBV6-1|TRBJ2-3|.|TRBD2
TGTGCCAGCACCCGGACTAGCGGGAGCACAGATACGCAGTATTTT
CASTRTSGSTDTQYF
>TRBV7-5|TRBJ2-7|.|.
TGTGTCAGAAGCTTACGTACTTACTCCTACGAGCAGTACTTC
CVRSLRTYSYEQYF
>TRBV7-9|TRBJ2-3|.|TRBD2
TGTGCCAGCAGCTTTCGCGGGAGGGCCTCAGATACGCAGTATTTT
CASSFRGRASDTQYF
>TRBV4-1|TRBJ2-7|.|.
TGCGCCAGCAGCCAAGAGCGCGAGCAGTACTTC
CASSQEREQYF
>TRBV5-4|TRBJ2-1|.|.
TGTGCCAGCAGCCACAACAATGAGCAGTTCTTC
CASSHNNEQFF
>TRBV4-1|TRBJ2-7|.|TRBD1
TGCGCCAGCAGCCAATTTATTGGACAGGCCTACGAGCAGTACTTC
CASSQFIGQAYEQYF
>TRBV27|TRBJ1-1|.|TRBD1
TGTGCCAGCAGCAGGGGGCGAAACACTGAAGCTTTCTTT
CASSRGRNTEAFF
>TRBV2|TRBJ2-2|.|.
TGTGCCAGCCGGGGAGGGGGGAGTCTCACCGGGGAGCTGTTTTTT
CASRGGGSLTGELFF
>TRBV6-4|TRBJ1-1|.|.
TGTGCCAGCAGTGCCCTCGGGGACATCGCCGAAGCTTTCTTT
CASSALGDIAEAFF
>TRBV12-5|TRBJ2-7|.|.
TGTGCTAGTGGTTCCCCTAGCGTGGCCTACGAGCAGTACTTC
CASGSPSVAYEQYF
>TRBV27|TRBJ1-4|.|.
TGTGCCAGCCACGACAGGCTTAATGAAAAACTGTTTTTT
CASHDRLNEKLFF
>TRBV5-1|TRBJ2-7|.|TRBD1
TGCGCCAGCAGCTTGGTTTCCGGGACAGGGAGTTACGAGCAGTACTTC
CASSLVSGTGSYEQYF
>TRBV10-1|TRBJ1-1|.|.
TGCGCCAGCAGTGTGGGCAGGACGGGAACTGAAGCTTTCTTT
CASSVGRTGTEAFF
>TRBV2|TRBJ2-1|once|.
TGTGCCAGCAGGAGAGACAGCAATGAGCAGTTCTTC
CASRRDSNEQFF
>TRBV2|TRBJ1-4|few|.
TGTGCCAGCAGTGAAGCGCGGACTTTGGAAAAACTGTTTTTT
CASSEARTLEKLFF
>TRBV7-9|TRBJ1-2|.|.
TGTGCCAGCAGCTTAGGAGGTAACTATGGCTACACCTTC
CASSLGGNYGYTF
>TRBV6-5|TRBJ2-7|.|.
TGTGCCAGCAGTTACACGGGGGTCTACGAGCAGTACTTC
CASSYTGVYEQYF
>TRBV5-1|TRBJ1-1|.|.
TGCGCCAGCAGCTTGGAGGGGATTGCTTCTGAAGCTTTCTTT
CASSLEGIASEAFF
>TRBV28|TRBJ2-3|.|.
TGTGCCAGCAGTCTTCCCTGGAGCAGCACAGATACGCAGTATTTT
CASSLPWSSTDTQYF
>TRBV5-1|TRBJ2-7|.|.
TGCGCCAGCAGCTTGAGGCAGGGGCCCTACGAGCAGTACTTC
CASSLRQGPYEQYF
>TRBV14|TRBJ2-1|.|TRBD2
TGTGCCAGCAGCCAACGAGCGGGACTACCTAGCTCCTACAATGAGCAGTTCTTC
CASSQRAGLPSSYNEQFF
>TRBV7-9|TRBJ1-5|.|.
TGTTCCGGCAGCCAGGGACTGAGTAGCAATCAGCCCCAGCATTTT
CSGSQGLSSNQPQHF